These T cell receptor beta chains were read from a single sample in a study of shared clonotypes between healthy human individuals. Profiling relied on immunoSEQ multiplex PCR, and the TCRdb table lists in-frame clones only, not all of them. The table has some 2.1 million clones, 80% to 95% seen once. The sample comprised naive CD8+ T cells from PBMCs. These receptors originate from a young man in good health. Some clones in this sample may be carry-over from other donors' samples. CDR3s include the opening cysteine and the closing phenylalanine or tryptophan. Fields, in order: V gene, clone size, D gene, J gene, CDR3 DNA, CDR3 protein. D genes are given only for firm matches. Clone size is stated in some rows and not others, as once, few, many or a class when expanded.

TRBV6-5	.	TRBD1	TRBJ2-7	TGTGCCAGCAGGCCCTGGGGACAGGGATATGACGAGCAGTACTTC	CASRPWGQGYDEQYF
TRBV27	.	.	TRBJ2-1	TGTGCCAGCAGTAAGGGGATTGTTGAGCAGTTCTTC	CASSKGIVEQFF
TRBV27	.	.	TRBJ1-2	TGTGCCAGCAGTTTTGGGTCGGGAGGGGGTGGCTACACCTTC	CASSFGSGGGGYTF
TRBV9	.	.	TRBJ1-1	TGTGCCAGCTCCACGGGGGTTTGGACTGAAGCTTTCTTT	CASSTGVWTEAFF
TRBV19	.	.	TRBJ1-3	TGTGCCAGTAGTATAGCAGCCGGGTTTAGTGGTGGAAACACCATATATTTT	CASSIAAGFSGGNTIYF
TRBV10-3	.	.	TRBJ2-1	TGTGCCATCAGTGATGGTGAGCAGTTCTTC	CAISDGEQFF
TRBV27	.	TRBD1	TRBJ2-7	TGTGCCAGCAGTTTAGCGTCCGGGACAGCCTACGAGCAGTACTTC	CASSLASGTAYEQYF
TRBV7-9	.	.	TRBJ2-7	TGTGCCAGCAGGCCTACAGGGTCCTACGAGCAGTACTTC	CASRPTGSYEQYF
TRBV5-1	.	.	TRBJ2-1	TGCGCCAGCAGCGTTAGGTTATCCTACAATGAGCAGTTCTTC	CASSVRLSYNEQFF
TRBV9	once	TRBD1	TRBJ2-7	TGTGCCAGCAGCCTTCGGACAGGCGGCGAGCAGTACTTC	CASSLRTGGEQYF
TRBV13	.	.	TRBJ2-1	TGTGCCAGCAGCTTAGGGAACTCAGCGGGCCTCTACAATGAGCAGTTCTTC	CASSLGNSAGLYNEQFF
TRBV7-9	.	TRBD1	TRBJ2-1	TGTGCCAGCAGCGGACAGGTGCATGCCTACAATGAGCAGTTCTTC	CASSGQVHAYNEQFF
TRBV14	.	TRBD2	TRBJ2-7	TGTGCCAGCAGCCAGGGACTAGCGGCCTACGAGCAGTACTTC	CASSQGLAAYEQYF
TRBV10-3	.	.	TRBJ1-5	TGTGCCATCGGGGTCAGGGATAGCAATCAGCCCCAGCATTTT	CAIGVRDSNQPQHF
TRBV6-5	.	.	TRBJ2-5	TGTGCCAGCACGATGCGGGCAGCTGGCCAAGAGACCCAGTACTTC	CASTMRAAGQETQYF
TRBV9	.	.	TRBJ2-2	TGTGCCAGCAGCGTAGGCGGGTCCCCCGGGGAGCTGTTTTTT	CASSVGGSPGELFF
TRBV15	.	.	TRBJ1-5	TGTGCCACCAGCAGAGGCCGAGGTCAGCCCCAGCATTTT	CATSRGRGQPQHF
TRBV28	.	.	TRBJ1-2	TGTGCCAGCAGTTTATTTTTGGGGGGGCCTGGCGACGGCTACACCTTC	CASSLFLGGPGDGYTF
TRBV27	.	TRBD1	TRBJ2-7	TGTGCCAGCAGTTTGAGCCCCGGACAGGTCCACGAGCAGTACTTC	CASSLSPGQVHEQYF
TRBV4-3	once	.	TRBJ2-1	TGCGCCAGCAGCCAAGATGTGGGCGGCGTCCTGTCAGCCTCCTACAATGAGCAGTTCTTC	CASSQDVGGVLSASYNEQFF
TRBV7-8	once	.	TRBJ2-1	TGTGCCAGCAGCCGGGGGCAGGGGTCTTACAATGAGCAGTTCTTC	CASSRGQGSYNEQFF
TRBV7-6	.	.	TRBJ1-2	TGTGCCAGCAGCTTCTCAGGCGGTGGCTACACCTTC	CASSFSGGGYTF
TRBV7-6	once	.	TRBJ1-4	TGTGCCAGCAGCCCCCGGGCCGGGGGGAAAGGTGAAAAACTGTTTTTT	CASSPRAGGKGEKLFF
TRBV27	.	TRBD2	TRBJ2-1	TGTGCCAGCAGTCTCGCGGGAGGGTACAATGAGCAGTTCTTC	CASSLAGGYNEQFF
TRBV5-5	.	TRBD1	TRBJ2-1	TGTGCCAGCAGCTCGGGACAGGGGGCCTACAATGAGCAGTTCTTC	CASSSGQGAYNEQFF
TRBV14	.	TRBD1	TRBJ2-1	TGTGCCAGCAGCCAGGCTCGGGACAGCTCCTACAATGAGCAGTTCTTC	CASSQARDSSYNEQFF
TRBV27	.	.	TRBJ1-2	TGTGCCAGCAGTCGGGGGGGGCCCTATGGCTACACCTTC	CASSRGGPYGYTF
TRBV7-9	.	.	TRBJ2-2	TGTGCCAGCAGCCGCGTGCCGGAGGGGACCGGGGAGCTGTTTTTT	CASSRVPEGTGELFF
TRBV11-1	.	TRBD1	TRBJ2-1	TGTGCCAGCCGCGGGACAGGGGACAATGAGCAGTTCTTC	CASRGTGDNEQFF
TRBV7-9	.	TRBD2	TRBJ2-1	TGTGCCAGCAGCGCGACTAGCGGGCCATACAATGAGCAGTTCTTC	CASSATSGPYNEQFF
TRBV2	.	.	TRBJ1-5	TGTGCCAGCAGTGAATCGGGGTGGGGAAGCAATCAGCCCCAGCATTTT	CASSESGWGSNQPQHF
TRBV11-2	few	TRBD1	TRBJ2-7	TGTGCCAGCAGCGAGACAGGGGGTCTGTACGAGCAGTACTTC	CASSETGGLYEQYF
TRBV29-1	.	TRBD1	TRBJ2-3	TGCAGCGGTCTACCGGGACAGGGGACCTACACAGATACGCAGTATTTT	CSGLPGQGTYTDTQYF
TRBV11-3	.	.	TRBJ2-1	TGTGCCAGCAGCTTGGGACTCGGGAGCAATGAGCAGTTCTTC	CASSLGLGSNEQFF
TRBV6-1	.	.	TRBJ2-6	TGTGCCAGCAGTGTGACAGCTGTAGTGGGAGCCGGGGCCAACGTCCTGACTTTC	CASSVTAVVGAGANVLTF
TRBV28	.	.	TRBJ2-1	TGTGCCAGCAGTTTCGCGGGGTCCTACAATGAGCAGTTCTTC	CASSFAGSYNEQFF
TRBV27	.	TRBD1	TRBJ1-4	TGTGCCAGCAGTTCGGGACAGACGACTAATGAAAAACTGTTTTTT	CASSSGQTTNEKLFF
TRBV27	once	TRBD1	TRBJ1-5	TGTGCCAGCAGTCGACAGGGGGAGCAGCCCCAGCATTTT	CASSRQGEQPQHF
TRBV29-1	.	.	TRBJ2-7	TGCAGCGTTAGAGGGGGAGGATTGAGCTACGAGCAGTACTTC	CSVRGGGLSYEQYF
TRBV9	.	.	TRBJ2-7	TGTGCCAGCAGCCCCCGGGTGGGAGGCTACGAGCAGTACTTC	CASSPRVGGYEQYF
TRBV27	.	TRBD1	TRBJ2-1	TGTGCCAGCAGTTTATCGGGCCAGGGGGCTTGGAATGAGCAGTTCTTC	CASSLSGQGAWNEQFF
TRBV6-6	once	.	TRBJ2-7	TGTGCCAGCAGTTACTCGAAGGCCAGCCCCTACGAGCAGTACTTC	CASSYSKASPYEQYF
TRBV6-1	.	.	TRBJ2-3	TGTGCCAGCAGTGCGCCAGTCCGGAGGGATACGCAGTATTTT	CASSAPVRRDTQYF
TRBV9	.	.	TRBJ2-7	TGTGCCAGCAGCGTAGTGAGCAGCTTCTACGAGCAGTACTTC	CASSVVSSFYEQYF
TRBV27	.	TRBD2	TRBJ2-1	TGTGCCAGCAGTTTACAGCGGGAGTGGAACAATGAGCAGTTCTTC	CASSLQREWNNEQFF
TRBV5-1	.	.	TRBJ2-7	TGCGCCAGCAGCAGCCGGGGAGGCGTCGAGGCCTACGAGCAGTACTTC	CASSSRGGVEAYEQYF
TRBV5-1	.	TRBD2	TRBJ2-7	TGCGCCAGCAGCTTCTCCCTAGCGGGCTCCTACGAGCAGTACTTC	CASSFSLAGSYEQYF
TRBV27	.	.	TRBJ2-2	TGTGCCAGCTCACCGGACGGACTCGACGGGGAGCTGTTTTTT	CASSPDGLDGELFF
TRBV29-1	.	.	TRBJ1-1	TGCAGCGCCGGCAGACCGACCGGGCCCTCCGACACTGAAGCTTTCTTT	CSAGRPTGPSDTEAFF
TRBV30	.	.	TRBJ1-1	TGTGCCTGGAGTGTGGTTCAGGGGCGGGACACTGAAGCTTTCTTT	CAWSVVQGRDTEAFF
TRBV6-5	.	.	TRBJ1-1	TGTGCCAGCAGTTACTCGTATACAAGTGAAGCTTTCTTT	CASSYSYTSEAFF
TRBV30	.	TRBD1	TRBJ2-1	TGTGCCTGGAGTGTAGTGGGACAGCCAACCTACAATGAGCAGTTCTTC	CAWSVVGQPTYNEQFF
TRBV7-2	.	TRBD1	TRBJ2-7	TGTGCCAGCAGCCCTGGGACAGGGTGGATCTACGAGCAGTACTTC	CASSPGTGWIYEQYF
TRBV5-8	.	TRBD1	TRBJ2-7	TGTGCCAGCAGCTTTGGACAGGTGGACGAGCAGTACTTC	CASSFGQVDEQYF
TRBV7-9	.	TRBD1	TRBJ1-4	TGTGCCAGCAGCTTGGACAGGGTACTGCGCGAAAAACTGTTTTTT	CASSLDRVLREKLFF